The T cell receptor beta chain under discussion was sequenced for a study of technical replicates of blood from several donors. In germline, CDR1 is MGHDK, CDR2 SYGVNS. The CDR3 is made up of 14 amino acids. V was pared by 6 bases and J by 6 bases, with 14 bases between. TCRdb's copy holds only in-frame clones and misses some; the assay was immunoSEQ multiplex PCR. In the table there are about 88,000 clones, about 95% of which are singletons. Sequencing was performed on T cells isolated from PBMCs. This sequence was found in a human donor in good health. This chain joins TRBV25-1 and TRBJ2-2; tentative D call: TRBD1 (6 bases). The CDR3 here is CASSHAGDPGELFF. In DNA form, the CDR3 reads TGTGCCAGCAGCCACGCAGGGGATCCCGGGGAGCTGTTTTTT.